This TCR beta chain was retrieved from a study of T cell responses to AZD1222 COVID-19 vaccine. Study-level points and caveats: Vaccine-associated CD4 TCRs spanned spike, dominant at 160-218 and 743-854. It should be noted that donors were predominantly white British and more often female, and clonal diversity was possibly underestimated.

The CDR3 contains 14 residues. The germline CDR1 and CDR2 sequences are MNHEY and SVGEGT. V gave up 5 bases and J gave up 7 bases; unmatched junction bases: 7. Profiling relied on immunoSEQ multiplex PCR, and the TCRdb table lists in-frame clones only, not all of them. In the table there are 55,000 to 85,000 clones, around 83% of which are singletons. Turning to this clone: The antigen is undetermined.

The sample here was peripheral blood, taken on day 0 of AZD1222 vaccination. The chain has TRBV6-2 or TRBV6-3 and TRBJ1-4; 7 bases match TRBD1. The source is an adult in good health. CDR3 DNA: TGTGCCAGCAGTCGACAGGGCTACGGTGAAAAACTGTTTTTT. This encodes CASSRQGYGEKLFF.